This T cell receptor beta chain appears in the sequencing data of a study of T cell responses to AZD1222 COVID-19 vaccine. Study-wide points: Regions 160-218 and 743-854 held dominance among vaccine-associated CD4 TCRs, which spanned spike. Repertoires were obtained solely post-peak T cell response. The donor group comprised mostly white British people and more females; the analysis possibly underestimated clonal diversity. Close to half of spike-specific TCRs reportedly recognize unmutated variant regions.

Profiled with immunoSEQ multiplex PCR; TCRdb holds only in-frame clones, not every one. This table has roughly 100,000 clones, over 75% appearing once. About this clone: Its antigen remains unknown.

Per germline, CDR1 MRHNA and CDR2 SNTAGT. The CDR3 length is 17 residues. Trimming at V came to 5 bases and at J to 4 bases, leaving 10 bases not matched to a gene. Specimen: peripheral blood, collected on day 0 of AZD1222 vaccination. The receptor's source is an adult in good health. The chain joins TRBV6-4 to TRBJ2-3; 12 bases match TRBD2. This CDR3 is CASSPEPSGRAADTQYF. Here the CDR3 DNA reads TGTGCCAGCAGTCCCGAACCTAGCGGGAGGGCCGCAGATACGCAGTATTTT.